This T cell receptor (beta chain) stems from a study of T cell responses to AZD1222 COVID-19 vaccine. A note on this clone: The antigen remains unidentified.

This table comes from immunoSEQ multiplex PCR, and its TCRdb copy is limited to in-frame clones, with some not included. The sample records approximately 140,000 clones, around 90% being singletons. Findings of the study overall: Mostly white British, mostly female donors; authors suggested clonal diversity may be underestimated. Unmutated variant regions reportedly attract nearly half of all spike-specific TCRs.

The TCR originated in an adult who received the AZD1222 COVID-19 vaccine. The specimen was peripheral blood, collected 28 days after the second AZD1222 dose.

The DNA for the CDR3 is TGTGCCAGCTCACCGAGTGGGACTAGCGACTACGAGCAGTACTTC. Protein product: CASSPSGTSDYEQYF. This sequence joins TRBV18 and TRBJ2-7; 10 positions agree with TRBD2. J lost 3 bases, V lost 3 bases, and 5 bases had no gene match. CDR1 and CDR2 from the germline V gene are KGHSH and LQKENI. This CDR3 has 15 residues.